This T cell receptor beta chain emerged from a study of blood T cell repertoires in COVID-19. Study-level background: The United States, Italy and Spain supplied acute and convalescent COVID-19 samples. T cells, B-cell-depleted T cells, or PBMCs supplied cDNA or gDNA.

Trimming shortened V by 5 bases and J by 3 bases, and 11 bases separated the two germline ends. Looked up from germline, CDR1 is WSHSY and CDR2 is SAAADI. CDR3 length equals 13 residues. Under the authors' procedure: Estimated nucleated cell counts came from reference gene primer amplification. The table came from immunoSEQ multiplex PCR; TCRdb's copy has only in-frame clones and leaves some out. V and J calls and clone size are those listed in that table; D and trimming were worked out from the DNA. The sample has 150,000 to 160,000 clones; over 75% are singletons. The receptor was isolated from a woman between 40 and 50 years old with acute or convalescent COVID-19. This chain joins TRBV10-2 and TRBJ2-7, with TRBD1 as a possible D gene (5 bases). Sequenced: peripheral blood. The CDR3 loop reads CASSSGFDYEQYF. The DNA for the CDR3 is TGCGCCAGCAGTTCAGGGTTTGACTACGAGCAGTACTTC.